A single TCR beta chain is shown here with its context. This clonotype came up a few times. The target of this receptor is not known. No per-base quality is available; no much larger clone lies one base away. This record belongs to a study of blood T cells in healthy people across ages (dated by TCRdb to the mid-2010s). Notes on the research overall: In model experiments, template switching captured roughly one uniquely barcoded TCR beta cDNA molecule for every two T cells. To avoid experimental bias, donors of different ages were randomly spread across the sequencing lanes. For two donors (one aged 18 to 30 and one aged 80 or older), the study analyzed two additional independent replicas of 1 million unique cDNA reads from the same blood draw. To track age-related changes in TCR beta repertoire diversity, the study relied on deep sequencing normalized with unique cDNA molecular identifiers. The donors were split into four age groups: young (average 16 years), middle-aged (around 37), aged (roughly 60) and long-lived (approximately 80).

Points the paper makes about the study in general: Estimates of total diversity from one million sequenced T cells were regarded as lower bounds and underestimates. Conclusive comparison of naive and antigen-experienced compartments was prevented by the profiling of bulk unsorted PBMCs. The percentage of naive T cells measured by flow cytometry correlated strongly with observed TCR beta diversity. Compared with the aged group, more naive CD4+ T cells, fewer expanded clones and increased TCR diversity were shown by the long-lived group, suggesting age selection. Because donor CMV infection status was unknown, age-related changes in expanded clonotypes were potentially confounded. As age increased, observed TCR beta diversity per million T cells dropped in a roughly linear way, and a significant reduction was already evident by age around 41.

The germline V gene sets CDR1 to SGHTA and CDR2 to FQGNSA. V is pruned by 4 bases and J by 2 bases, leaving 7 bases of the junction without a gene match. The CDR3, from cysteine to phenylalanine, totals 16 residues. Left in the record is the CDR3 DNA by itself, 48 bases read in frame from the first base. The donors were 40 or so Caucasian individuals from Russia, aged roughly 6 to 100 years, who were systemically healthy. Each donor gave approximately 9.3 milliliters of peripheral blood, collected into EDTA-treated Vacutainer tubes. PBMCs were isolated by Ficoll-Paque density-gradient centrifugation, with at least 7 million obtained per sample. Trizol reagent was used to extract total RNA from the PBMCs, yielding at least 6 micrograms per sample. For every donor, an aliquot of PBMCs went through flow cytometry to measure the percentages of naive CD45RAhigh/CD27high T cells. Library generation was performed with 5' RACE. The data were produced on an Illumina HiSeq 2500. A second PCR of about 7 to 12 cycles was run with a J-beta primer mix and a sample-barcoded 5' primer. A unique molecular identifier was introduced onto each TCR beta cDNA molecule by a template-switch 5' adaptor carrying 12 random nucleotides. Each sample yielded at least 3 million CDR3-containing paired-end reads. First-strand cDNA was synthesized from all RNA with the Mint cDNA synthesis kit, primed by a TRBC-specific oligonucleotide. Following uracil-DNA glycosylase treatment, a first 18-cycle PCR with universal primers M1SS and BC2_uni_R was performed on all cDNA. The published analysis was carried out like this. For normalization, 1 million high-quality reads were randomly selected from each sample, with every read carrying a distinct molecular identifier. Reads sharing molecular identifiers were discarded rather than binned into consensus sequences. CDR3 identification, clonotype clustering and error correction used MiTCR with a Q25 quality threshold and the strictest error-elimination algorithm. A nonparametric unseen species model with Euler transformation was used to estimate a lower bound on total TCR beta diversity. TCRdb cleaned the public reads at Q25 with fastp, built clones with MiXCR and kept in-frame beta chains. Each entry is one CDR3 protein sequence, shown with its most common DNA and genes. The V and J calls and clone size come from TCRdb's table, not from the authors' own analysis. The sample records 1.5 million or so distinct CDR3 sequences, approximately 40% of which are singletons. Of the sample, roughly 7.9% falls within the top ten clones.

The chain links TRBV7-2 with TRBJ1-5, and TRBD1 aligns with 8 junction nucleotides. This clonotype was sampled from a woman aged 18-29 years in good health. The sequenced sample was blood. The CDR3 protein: CASSSWGTGGNQPQHF. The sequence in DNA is TGTGCCAGCAGCTCGTGGGGGACAGGAGGCAATCAGCCCCAGCATTTT.